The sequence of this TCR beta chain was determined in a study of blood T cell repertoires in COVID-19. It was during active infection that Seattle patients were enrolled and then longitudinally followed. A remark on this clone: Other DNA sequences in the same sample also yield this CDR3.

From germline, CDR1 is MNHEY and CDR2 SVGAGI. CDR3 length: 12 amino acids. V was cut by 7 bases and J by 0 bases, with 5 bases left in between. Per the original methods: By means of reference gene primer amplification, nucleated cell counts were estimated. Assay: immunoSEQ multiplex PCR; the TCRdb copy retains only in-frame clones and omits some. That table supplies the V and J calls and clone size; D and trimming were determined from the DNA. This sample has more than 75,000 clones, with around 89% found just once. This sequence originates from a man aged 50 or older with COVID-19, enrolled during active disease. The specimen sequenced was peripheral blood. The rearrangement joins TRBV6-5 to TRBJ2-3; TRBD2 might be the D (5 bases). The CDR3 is CASTGSTDTQYF. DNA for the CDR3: TGTGCCAGCACGGGGAGCACAGATACGCAGTATTTT.